The 23 T cell receptor beta chains presented below share a single source sample, sequenced in a study of cytomegalovirus exposure and HLA in healthy donors. TCRdb keeps only in-frame clones here, not all; method: immunoSEQ multiplex PCR. This sample carries about 250,000 clones, about 90% of them seen once, and the ten largest clones take about 11%. The specimen sequenced was PBMCs. The receptors originated from a man aged 18 to 30 in good health and CMV-seropositive.

This clone was seen a few times. V usage is TRBV19 and J usage is TRBJ1-1; D gene unclear. Germline CDR1 and CDR2: LNHDA and SQIVND (reference sequence). There are 14 residues in the CDR3. Trimming left V 6 bases short and J 1 base short, with 12 bases between. The CDR3 here is CASRSDGRNTEAFF. In nucleotides, the CDR3 is TGTGCCAGTAGGAGTGATGGAAGGAACACTGAAGCTTTCTTT.

This sequence joins TRBV5-1 and TRBJ2-3, with D hard to call. Germline V gives CDR1 SGHRS, CDR2 YFSETQ. The V and J ends lost 2 bases and 6 bases respectively, with 7 bases between them. This CDR3 is 12 amino acids long. The CDR3 spells CASSLSSDTQYF. CDR3 nucleotide sequence: TGCGCCAGCAGCTTAAGCTCCGATACGCAGTATTTT.

The J gene is TRBJ1-1, the V gene TRBV29-1; D perhaps matches TRBD1 (6 bases). This CDR3 is 13 amino acids long. The V gene's germline CDR1 is SQVTM and CDR2 ANQGSEA. The ends were cut back, 6 bases at V and 5 bases at J, with 16 bases in the middle. The CDR3 loop is CSVETGLRTEAFF. The CDR3 bases are TGCAGCGTGGAAACAGGGTTGAGGACTGAAGCTTTCTTT.

The chain uses TRBV7-9 and TRBJ1-2; 7 bases agree with TRBD1. With V trimmed by 0 bases and J by 5 bases, 6 bases remained unmatched. Germline-derived CDR1 and CDR2 are SEHNR and FQNEAQ (reference sequence). CDR3 length: 15 amino acids. For the CDR3, the DNA is TGTGCCAGCAGCTTAGCCAGGGGGGACTCATATGGCTACACCTTC. It is translated as CASSLARGDSYGYTF.

This clone came up a few times. This chain connects TRBV25-1 to TRBJ2-3; 10 bases match TRBD2. Germline loops: CDR1 MGHDK, CDR2 SYGVNS. Trimming cost V 4 bases and J 1 base; bases outside gene matches: 2. The CDR3 is made up of 15 amino acids. CDR3 nucleotides: TGTGCCAGCAGTGGGACTAGCGGAGGCACAGATACGCAGTATTTT. Translated, it gives CASSGTSGGTDTQYF.

The V call is TRBV19, the J call TRBJ1-5; D may be TRBD1 (5 bases). Trimming removed 3 bases at V and 7 bases at J, with 13 bases between. Per the germline V gene, CDR1 is LNHDA and CDR2 is SQIVND (reference sequence). CDR3 length: 14 residues. The CDR3 protein is CASSIQGLWQPQHF. CDR3 nucleotide sequence: TGTGCCAGTAGTATCCAGGGTTTATGGCAGCCCCAGCATTTT. The full variable domain, completed using reference TRBV19 and TRBJ1-5, is DGGITQSPKYLFRKEGQNVTLSCEQNLNHDAMYWYRQDPGQGLRLIYYSQIVNDFQKGDIAEGYSVSREKKESFPLTVTSAQKNPTAFYLCASSIQGLWQPQHFGDGTRLSIL.

The V call is TRBV4-2, the J call TRBJ2-1; 8 bases agree with TRBD2. The germline V gene encodes CDR1 LGHNA and CDR2 YNFKEQ. Trimming removed 0 bases from V and 14 bases from J; junction bases left unmatched: 9. The length of the CDR3 is 14 residues. The CDR3 region is CASSQEFGRAMEFF. CDR3 DNA: TGTGCCAGCAGCCAAGAGTTCGGGAGGGCCATGGAGTTCTTC.

V and J are TRBV6-5 and TRBJ1-2, with D uncertain. CDR1 and CDR2 (germline): MNHEY, SVGAGI. The CDR3 runs 16 residues. The ends were cut back, 0 bases at V and 1 base at J, with 12 bases in the middle. The CDR3 bases are TGTGCCAGCAGTTACTCGAAGTCGCAGCTTAACTATGGCTACACCTTC. Translated, it gives CASSYSKSQLNYGYTF.

J is TRBJ2-1 and V is TRBV6-6; TRBD2 agrees at 9 bases. Trimming cost V 2 bases and J 0 bases; bases outside gene matches: 2. Germline loops: CDR1 MNHNY, CDR2 SVGAGI (reference sequence). The CDR3 is 16 amino acids. CDR3 bases: TGTGCCAGCAGTTACCAGCGGGAGGCCTCCTACAATGAGCAGTTCTTC. Translation: CASSYQREASYNEQFF.

In the case of this clone: Other DNA variants within this sample encode the same CDR3. The V gene is TRBV5-1, the J gene TRBJ1-2, with TRBD1 as a possible D gene (5 bases). V lost 4 bases and J lost 2, with 9 bases in between. Per germline, CDR1 SGHRS and CDR2 YFSETQ. The CDR3 length is 13 residues. The CDR3 loop reads CASSLTENYGYTF. In DNA form, the CDR3 reads TGCGCCAGCAGCCTGACAGAAAACTATGGCTACACCTTC.

This clone appeared a few times. The V and J genes are TRBV27 and TRBJ2-7, with D maybe TRBD1 (5 bases). V was cut by 7 bases and J by 2 bases, with 12 bases left in between. The CDR3 runs to 13 residues. Germline V CDR1 and CDR2: MNHEY, SMNVEV (reference sequence). CDR3: CASTRGSPYEQYF. DNA of the CDR3: TGTGCCAGCACAAGGGGCAGTCCCTACGAGCAGTACTTC.

The chain couples TRBV5-1 to TRBJ2-2; TRBD2 matches at 7 bases. The germline V gene encodes CDR1 SGHRS and CDR2 YFSETQ. The CDR3 consists of 13 residues. The trim removed 3 bases at V and 6 bases at J, leaving 2 bases unmatched. In DNA, the CDR3 is TGCGCCAGCAGCTCTAGCGGACCCGGGGAGCTGTTTTTT. Residues: CASSSSGPGELFF.

V is TRBV11-2 and J is TRBJ1-1; unclear D gene. The CDR3 is 13 amino acids. Between the trimmed V and J ends, which lost 1 base and 8 bases, there was a span of 11 bases. Germline CDR1 is SGHAT and CDR2 is FQNNGV. The CDR3 bases are TGTGCCAGCAGCTTAGTTAGGCGGAGAGAAGCTTTCTTT. This codes for CASSLVRRREAFF. The variable domain in full, completed from reference TRBV11-2 and TRBJ1-1, reads EAGVAQSPRYKIIEKRQSVAFWCNPISGHATLYWYQQILGQGPKLLIQFQNNGVVDDSQLPKDRFSAERLKGVDSTLKIQPAKLEDSAVYLCASSLVRRREAFFGQGTRLTVV.

The V call is TRBV25-1, the J call TRBJ2-7, with TRBD2 matching over 8 bases. Germline values: CDR1 MGHDK, CDR2 SYGVNS. This CDR3 is built from 13 residues. The junction had 5 bases not matched to a gene; V was cut back by 10 bases and J by 0 bases. CDR3 residues: CAISRGGSYEQYF. The CDR3 DNA is TGTGCCATCTCACGGGGGGGCTCCTACGAGCAGTACTTC.

The chain uses TRBV6-1 and TRBJ2-7, with D uncertain. Germline values: CDR1 MNHNS, CDR2 SASEGT. The CDR3 contains 13 residues. Between the trimmed V and J ends, which lost 5 bases and 6 bases, there was a span of 14 bases. CDR3 residues: CASSHDGRREQYF. The DNA of the CDR3 is TGTGCCAGCAGTCACGACGGTAGGCGCGAGCAGTACTTC.

The J gene is TRBJ2-5, the V gene TRBV18; D ambiguous. The CDR3 is made up of 16 amino acids. Trimming took 3 bases from V and 1 from J, leaving 15 bases between them. Germline V gene sequence: CDR1 KGHSH, CDR2 LQKENI. The CDR3 region has the DNA TGTGCCAGCTCACCTAGAATAGGCTATGCCCAAGAGACCCAGTACTTC. Its translation is CASSPRIGYAQETQYF.

The chain joins TRBV29-1 to TRBJ1-2, with D possibly matching TRBD1 (6 bases). From germline, CDR1 is SQVTM and CDR2 ANQGSEA. The CDR3 covers 13 residues. Trimming stripped 4 bases from V and 3 bases from J, with 12 bases between. The CDR3 reads CSVAARGDYGYTF. CDR3 in DNA: TGCAGCGTTGCGGCAAGGGGGGACTATGGCTACACCTTC.

V is TRBV5-1 and J is TRBJ2-2; D uncertain. Looked up from germline, CDR1 is SGHRS and CDR2 is YFSETQ. CDR3 length: 14 residues. Deletions cut 4 bases from V and 4 bases from J, with 11 bases between. The CDR3 sequence is CASSPGFATGELFF. CDR3 coding DNA: TGCGCCAGCAGCCCTGGGTTCGCCACCGGGGAGCTGTTTTTT.

The chain recombines TRBV5-4 with TRBJ1-1, with D uncertain. V lost 4 bases, J lost 1 base, and 11 bases lay in between. The CDR3 has 14 amino acids. Looked up from germline, CDR1 is SGHNT and CDR2 is YYREEE (reference sequence). CDR3 DNA: TGTGCCAGCAGCCTCCCCGGGTCGAACACTGAAGCTTTCTTT. As protein: CASSLPGSNTEAFF.

This clone has more than one count but fewer than ten. The identical CDR3 is also encoded by other nucleotide sequences in the sample. This sequence joins TRBV6-4 and TRBJ1-5; D gene uncertain. This CDR3 is 13 amino acids long. Trimming removed 2 bases from V and 0 bases from J, with 2 bases in between. CDR1 and CDR2 (germline): MRHNA, SNTAGT. The CDR3 DNA sequence: TGTGCCAGCAGTGACGATAGCAATCAGCCCCAGCATTTT. It codes for CASSDDSNQPQHF.

This chain joins TRBV30 and TRBJ2-5, with TRBD2 matching over 8 bases. This CDR3 region has 14 residues. The ends lost 5 bases at V and 0 bases at J; junction bases unmatched: 5. Germline CDR1 and CDR2: GTSNPN and SVGIG (reference sequence). CDR3: CAWSGGRNQETQYF. CDR3 bases: TGTGCCTGGTCGGGAGGGCGGAACCAAGAGACCCAGTACTTC.

The chain is built from TRBV19 and TRBJ2-5; no clear D. Germline V lookup: CDR1 LNHDA, CDR2 SQIVND (reference sequence). The CDR3 covers 14 residues. Trimming left V 2 bases short and J 4 bases short, with 11 bases between. The CDR3 DNA reads as TGTGCCAGTAGTATAAAGGGAAGGACAGAGACCCAGTACTTC. It translates to CASSIKGRTETQYF. Looking up the rest from reference TRBV19 and TRBJ2-5 gives the full variable domain: DGGITQSPKYLFRKEGQNVTLSCEQNLNHDAMYWYRQDPGQGLRLIYYSQIVNDFQKGDIAEGYSVSREKKESFPLTVTSAQKNPTAFYLCASSIKGRTETQYFGPGTRLLVL.

The chain combines TRBV11-2 with TRBJ2-7, with TRBD2 matching 14 bases. This CDR3 has 16 amino acids. J gave up 4 bases and V 6 bases, and 8 bases lay outside the gene matches. In germline, CDR1 is SGHAT, CDR2 FQNNGV. CDR3 bases: TGTGCCAGCAGTTCTCCGGGACTAGCGGGAGCATACGAGCAGTACTTC. It encodes CASSSPGLAGAYEQYF.